This T cell receptor (beta chain) was found in a study of T-cell memory formation after mild COVID-19. Study at large: Clusters of TCRs were largely donor specific. General study results and limits: There was a balanced CD4/CD8 profile in clones contracting day 15 to 85, and later expanders leaned CD4+. Clones which contracted sat mainly in CM and EM if CD4+, and in EMRA if CD8+.

Turning to this clonotype: Its target is not known.

Germline loops: CDR1 SQVTM, CDR2 ANQGSEA. Unmatched junction bases numbered 4, after V lost 7 bases and J lost 8 bases. This CDR3 has 10 residues. The TCR alpha and TCR beta cDNA libraries, bearing sample barcodes and UMIs, were generated by 5'RACE using constant-segment primers. TCRdb ran MiXCR on the 5' RACE reads and lists one entry per CDR3 protein. The data contain 550,000 to 650,000 distinct CDR3 sequences, approximately 15% of them seen just once; the ten biggest clones take up about 8.1%. The chain recombines TRBV29-1 with TRBJ1-2; TRBD1 matches at 7 bases. The receptor comes from an adult woman who had mild COVID-19 (a few samples of this study predate the infection). Cell type and time point are not known. Sequenced: PBMCs or a T cell subset sorted from them (not recorded which). In DNA form, the CDR3 reads TGCAGCGACTACAGGGGAGGCTACACCTTC. Translated: CSDYRGGYTF.